This passage covers 27 T cell receptor beta chains from one sample sequenced in a study of CD8 T cells in ankylosing spondylitis. Each CDR3 protein is one row after TCRdb ran MiXCR on the 5' RACE reads. The repertoire holds roughly 370,000 distinct CDR3 sequences, with around 22% as singletons. Study-level points and caveats: Blood of patients with ankylosing spondylitis appeared to be characterized by a TCR beta motif of fewer than 10 highly homologous variants.

These receptors have no identified antigens. Sample: blood, either unsorted or a sorted T cell fraction (not recorded which). Every receptor here comes from a male donor with ankylosing spondylitis.

This chain links TRBV9 with TRBJ2-5; D is unclear. V lost 0 bases, J lost 5 bases, and 11 bases lay in between. Germline values: CDR1 SGDLS, CDR2 YYNGEE. The CDR3 covers 14 residues. The CDR3 here is CASSVDHGWETQYF. In DNA, the CDR3 is TGTGCCAGCAGCGTAGATCACGGTTGGGAGACCCAGTACTTC.

Concerning this clonotype: Likely a read error: the CDR3 ends without its conserved phenylalanine or tryptophan. The V gene is TRBV7-9, the J gene TRBJ2-1; D unresolved. Per the germline V gene, CDR1 is SEHNR and CDR2 is FQNEAQ (reference sequence). The V end lost 1 base, the J end lost 6 bases, and 10 bases lay between the germline ends. The CDR3 length is 14 residues. DNA of the CDR3: TGTGCCAGCAGCTTAGATCCTCTCGCCAATGAGCAGTTCTTA. It translates to CASSLDPLANEQFL.

This clonotype has only a few counts. This chain joins TRBV20-1 and TRBJ2-7, with 11 bases that match TRBD2. V dropped 2 bases and J dropped 0; count of bases not matched to a gene: 6. The CDR3 sequence is 16 residues long. Germline V CDR1 and CDR2: DFQATT, SNEGSKA (reference sequence). Here the CDR3 reads CSARRGLAGDSYEQYF. The DNA for the CDR3 is TGCAGTGCTAGACGTGGACTAGCGGGTGACTCCTACGAGCAGTACTTC.

V usage is TRBV18 and J usage is TRBJ2-1; D call uncertain. This CDR3 has 14 residues. Germline CDR1 and CDR2: KGHSH and LQKENI. V was trimmed by 1 base and J by 7 bases, leaving 11 bases between them. Written as DNA, the CDR3 is TGTGCCAGCTCACCACTTATCAGCCTAAATGAGCAGTTCTTC. It translates to CASSPLISLNEQFF.

The chain has TRBV5-6 and TRBJ2-4, with 7 positions matching TRBD1. Per germline, CDR1 SGHDT and CDR2 YYEEEE. The CDR3 length is 14 residues. J was trimmed by 8 bases and V by 0 bases; bases with no gene match: 5. As DNA, the CDR3 is TGTGCCAGCAGCTTGGCACAGGGGAGCGACATTCAGTACTTC. It codes for CASSLAQGSDIQYF.

This clonotype was observed a few times. The chain is built from TRBV29-1 and TRBJ2-1, with 8 bases matching TRBD2. Germline V gives CDR1 SQVTM, CDR2 ANQGSEA. This CDR3 contains 16 residues. The V and J ends lost 1 base and 2 bases, in that order; junction bases with no gene match: 7. The CDR3 DNA sequence: TGCAGCGTTGAAGGGGGGACTAGGGTGACCTACAATGAGCAGTTCTTC. Translated: CSVEGGTRVTYNEQFF.

The rearrangement links TRBV27 to TRBJ2-5, with D possibly matching TRBD2 (5 bases). CDR1 is MNHEY, CDR2 SMNVEV, per germline (reference sequence). The CDR3 length is 15 residues. Deletions cut 4 bases from V and 0 bases from J, with 12 bases between. The CDR3 is CASSSLGLYQETQYF. The CDR3 nucleotides read TGTGCCAGCAGTTCCCTAGGACTGTACCAAGAGACCCAGTACTTC.

The chain has TRBV7-9 and TRBJ1-1; D is uncertain. This CDR3 has 16 residues. Between the trimmed V and J ends, which lost 5 bases and 0 bases, there was a span of 16 bases. Germline loops: CDR1 SEHNR, CDR2 FQNEAQ (reference sequence). The CDR3 sequence: CASSREYGSLNTEAFF. For the CDR3, the DNA is TGTGCCAGCAGCCGCGAATACGGCAGTTTGAACACTGAAGCTTTCTTT.

This clonotype was detected a few times. J is TRBJ1-1 and V is TRBV30, with D possibly matching TRBD1 (5 bases). Trimming took 0 bases from V and 4 from J, leaving 9 bases between them. Germline CDR1 is GTSNPN and CDR2 is SVGIG (reference sequence). This CDR3 spans 13 amino acids. The CDR3 here is CAWSVQATTEAFF. The CDR3 DNA sequence: TGTGCCTGGAGTGTACAGGCGACCACTGAAGCTTTCTTT. Looking up the rest from reference TRBV30 and TRBJ1-1 gives the full variable domain: SQTIHQWPATLVQPVGSPLSLECTVEGTSNPNLYWYRQAAGRGLQLLFYSVGIGQISSEVPQNLSASRPQDRQFILSSKKLLLSDSGFYLCAWSVQATTEAFFGQGTRLTVV.

This clonotype showed up just a few times. The J gene is TRBJ1-2, the V gene TRBV4-2; the match to TRBD1 covers 7 bases. The CDR3 runs 16 residues. The V and J ends lost 0 bases and 2 bases, in that order; junction bases with no gene match: 6. Germline CDR1 LGHNA, CDR2 YNFKEQ. CDR3 residues: CASSQDEGAANYGYTF. CDR3 bases: TGTGCCAGCAGCCAAGATGAGGGGGCTGCGAACTATGGCTACACCTTC.

As to this clonotype: A junction end diverges from the germline sequence, so it may reflect a read error. The chain has TRBV7-7 and TRBJ2-2, with D hard to call. CDR1 and CDR2 from the germline V gene are SSHAT and FNYEAQ (reference sequence). The CDR3 covers 14 residues. The CDR3 sequence is CASSLERTTGELFF. For the CDR3, the DNA is TGTGCTAGCAGCTTAGAAAGGACGACCGGGGAGCTGTTTTTT.

This chain links TRBV5-4 with TRBJ2-5, with 10 bases matching TRBD2. J was trimmed by 3 bases and V by 4 bases; bases with no gene match: 6. This CDR3 region has 15 residues. Germline V gives CDR1 SGHNT, CDR2 YYREEE (reference sequence). The CDR3 nucleotides are TGTGCCAGCAGCCCGGGACTAGCGAAAAAAGAGACCCAGTACTTC. Protein product: CASSPGLAKKETQYF.

The chain recombines TRBV27 with TRBJ2-2; perhaps TRBD2 as D (6 bases). V lost 4 bases, J lost 4 bases, and 13 bases lay in between. CDR1 is MNHEY and CDR2 is SMNVEV in the germline V gene (reference sequence). The length of the CDR3 is 15 residues. The CDR3 region has the DNA TGTGCCAGCAGTTATTCGGGAGTAGGCACCGGGGAGCTGTTTTTT. Its protein product is CASSYSGVGTGELFF.

This clonotype was recorded a few times. In DNA, the CDR3 is TGCAGCGTTGCCGACCAGGATCAGCCCCAGCATTTT. Translation gives CSVADQDQPQHF. The V and J genes are TRBV29-1 and TRBJ1-5; D is ambiguous. Germline assignment: CDR1 SQVTM and CDR2 ANQGSEA. V lost 4 bases to trimming and J lost 5 bases, with 9 bases between them. There are 12 residues in the CDR3.

This chain connects TRBV7-3 to TRBJ2-1, with TRBD2 matching over 10 bases. Germline V gene lookup returns CDR1 SGHTA and CDR2 FQGTGA. With V trimmed by 1 base and J by 2 bases, 2 bases remained unmatched. The CDR3 consists of 16 residues. CDR3 residues: CASSLKGTSAYNEQFF. CDR3 DNA: TGTGCCAGCAGCTTAAAAGGGACTAGCGCCTACAATGAGCAGTTCTTC.

This clonotype was found a few times. This sequence joins TRBV18 and TRBJ2-2; 14 positions match TRBD2. Trimming removed 3 bases from V and 5 bases from J; junction bases left unmatched: 2. CDR1 KGHSH and CDR2 LQKENI come from the germline V gene. The CDR3 runs to 16 residues. CDR3 protein: CASSPGLAGGTGELFF. Here the CDR3 DNA reads TGTGCCAGCTCACCTGGACTAGCGGGAGGAACCGGGGAGCTGTTTTTT.

This clonotype was counted a few times. This rearrangement joins TRBV4-3 to TRBJ2-5; 13 bases map to TRBD2. Germline CDR1 LGHNA, CDR2 YSLEER. V gave up 4 bases and J gave up 2 bases; unmatched junction bases: 4. CDR3 length: 16 amino acids. CDR3 residues: CASSPGLAGEQETQYF. The CDR3 nucleotides are TGCGCCAGCAGCCCCGGACTAGCGGGGGAACAAGAGACCCAGTACTTC.

The CDR3 loop reads CAWNGEPIEETQYF. CDR3 nucleotides: TGTGCCTGGAATGGGGAGCCCATAGAAGAGACCCAGTACTTC. This chain joins TRBV30 and TRBJ2-5, with a weak D call TRBD2 (5 bases). In germline, CDR1 is GTSNPN, CDR2 SVGIG (reference sequence). V dropped 4 bases and J dropped 3 bases, with 15 bases sitting between them. The CDR3 spans 14 residues.

In this sample, this clonotype turned up a few times. This chain uses TRBV6-2 or TRBV6-3 with TRBJ2-7, with 9 bases that match TRBD2. The CDR3 contains 16 residues. The germline CDR1 and CDR2 sequences are MNHEY and SVGEGT. Trimming at V came to 6 bases and at J to 5 bases, leaving 14 bases not matched to a gene. In DNA form, the CDR3 reads TGTGCCAGCAGCTCCAGACAAGTAGCGGGAGTCGACGAGCAGTACTTC. Translating gives CASSSRQVAGVDEQYF.

The table lists this clonotype with many counts. The V and J genes are TRBV7-2 and TRBJ2-1; the match to TRBD2 covers 10 bases. Trimming cost V 4 bases and J 7 bases; bases outside gene matches: 10. Germline assignment: CDR1 SGHTA and CDR2 FQGNSA. The CDR3 is 16 amino acids. In DNA form, the CDR3 reads TGTGCCAGCAGCTGGGCCCCCACTAGCGGGGTTAATGAGCAGTTCTTC. Translation: CASSWAPTSGVNEQFF.

This chain uses TRBV20-1 with TRBJ1-5; D unclear. In germline, CDR1 is DFQATT, CDR2 SNEGSKA (reference sequence). Trimming left V 6 bases short and J 4 bases short, with 19 bases between. This CDR3 contains 15 residues. This CDR3 reads CSAPPGIGDNQPQHF. CDR3 nucleotides: TGCAGTGCCCCGCCGGGCATTGGGGATAATCAGCCCCAGCATTTT.

CDR3 coding DNA: TGTGCCAGCAGTTACTCGATCACGAGGTCACCCCTCCACTTT. Amino acids: CASSYSITRSPLHF. The chain joins TRBV6-5 to TRBJ1-6; D gene uncertain. The germline CDR1 and CDR2 sequences are MNHEY and SVGAGI. This CDR3 has 14 residues. V lost 0 bases and J lost 10, with 10 bases in between.

The chain carries TRBV5-1 and TRBJ2-7; TRBD1 aligns across 8 bases. V lost 3 bases to trimming and J lost 7 bases; unmatched junction nucleotides: 21. CDR3 length: 18 residues. Germline lookup yields CDR1 SGHRS and CDR2 YFSETQ. The CDR3 DNA reads TGCGCCAGCAGCTACCCCGGGACAGGCCCTCAATGGGATGAGGAGCAGTACTTC. The encoded protein is CASSYPGTGPQWDEEQYF.

V usage is TRBV10-3 and J usage is TRBJ2-6; 8 bases fit TRBD1. V was clipped by 6 bases and J by 0 bases; unmatched bases: 10. CDR1 is ENHRY, CDR2 SYGVKD, per germline. The CDR3 is made up of 18 amino acids. Written as DNA, the CDR3 is TGTGCCATCAGGAACACAGGGGGAGCAACCTCTGGGGCCAACGTCCTGACTTTC. Translated, it gives CAIRNTGGATSGANVLTF.

The J gene is TRBJ2-1, the V gene TRBV2, with 12 bases that match TRBD2. The J segment lost 5 bases and the V segment lost 2 bases, leaving 4 bases of the junction unmatched. The CDR3 covers 16 residues. The germline gives CDR1 SNHLY, CDR2 FYNNEI. The CDR3 DNA sequence: TGTGCCAGCAGTGAAATGAGACTAGCGGGAGACAATGAGCAGTTCTTC. Protein sequence: CASSEMRLAGDNEQFF.

The chain joins TRBV6-1 to TRBJ2-6; D gene uncertain. The germline CDR1 and CDR2 sequences are MNHNS and SASEGT. The length of the CDR3 is 15 residues. Trimming left V 5 bases short and J 0 bases short, with 8 bases between. CDR3 loop: CASSQDLSGANVLTF. CDR3 coding DNA: TGTGCCAGCAGTCAGGACCTCTCTGGGGCCAACGTCCTGACTTTC.

The DNA for the CDR3 is TGTGCCAGCAGCGTAGCCAGGTACAGCACAGATACGCAGTATTTT. As protein: CASSVARYSTDTQYF. The rearrangement joins TRBV9 to TRBJ2-3, with D uncertain. From germline, CDR1 is SGDLS and CDR2 YYNGEE. The CDR3 is 15 residues long. V lost 0 bases and J lost 0, with 8 bases in between.